One sample yielded the 13 T cell receptor beta chains listed below, sequenced in a study of blood T cell repertoires in COVID-19. Libraries were prepared by immunoSEQ multiplex PCR; TCRdb keeps only in-frame clonotypes and omits some of them. This table holds about 85,000 clones, approximately 84% found once. Sequencing was performed on peripheral blood. These receptor sequences come from a man aged 60-69 years with acute or convalescent COVID-19.

The chain employs TRBV28 and TRBJ2-7; D is possibly TRBD1 (6 bases). CDR1 and CDR2 (germline): MDHEN, SYDVKM. V dropped 3 bases and J dropped 6 bases, with 12 bases sitting between them. The CDR3 runs 13 residues. Here the CDR3 reads CASSFVQGTEQYF. As DNA, the CDR3 is TGTGCCAGCAGTTTCGTTCAGGGGACCGAGCAGTACTTC. The whole variable domain, filled in from reference TRBV28 and TRBJ2-7, reads DVKVTQSSRYLVKRTGEKVFLECVQDMDHENMFWYRQDPGLGLRLIYFSYDVKMKEKGDIPEGYSVSREKKERFSLILESASTNQTSMYLCASSFVQGTEQYFGPGTRLTVT.

This chain connects TRBV29-1 to TRBJ2-3; 10 nucleotides agree with TRBD2. V lost 2 bases and J lost 2; bases outside the gene matches: 4. Germline CDR1 reads SQVTM; CDR2 reads ANQGSEA. The CDR3 runs 15 residues. CDR3 bases: TGCAGCGTTGAATCTAGCGGGGGAAACACAGATACGCAGTATTTT. Translating it yields CSVESSGGNTDTQYF.

The chain is built from TRBV19 and TRBJ1-1; 7 bases line up with TRBD1. The CDR3 has 13 amino acids. Germline V gene sequence: CDR1 LNHDA, CDR2 SQIVND (reference sequence). V gave up 4 bases and J gave up 4 bases; unmatched junction bases: 3. CDR3 residues: CASSTKGATEAFF. The CDR3 region has the DNA TGTGCCAGTAGTACCAAGGGGGCCACTGAAGCTTTCTTT.

The chain recombines TRBV28 with TRBJ1-1; the D is unclear. The CDR3 covers 16 residues. Between the trimmed V and J ends, which lost 8 bases and 3 bases, there was a span of 22 bases. From germline, CDR1 is MDHEN and CDR2 SYDVKM. The CDR3 is CASVLTFRGGDTEAFF. CDR3 in DNA: TGTGCCAGCGTTCTGACCTTTCGGGGTGGCGACACTGAAGCTTTCTTT.

The rearrangement links TRBV4-1 to TRBJ2-7, with 8 bases aligning to TRBD2. After removal of 8 bases from V and 5 bases from J, the junction contained 11 bases not matched to a gene. The length of the CDR3 is 14 residues. Germline loops: CDR1 MGHRA, CDR2 YSYEKL. The CDR3 DNA follows: TGCGCCAGCTCATTTGAGCGGGGGAGGAACGAGCAGTACTTC. This sequence encodes CASSFERGRNEQYF.

The J gene is TRBJ1-3, the V gene TRBV7-8, with D hard to call. This CDR3 is built from 15 residues. Germline V gives CDR1 SGHVS, CDR2 FQNEAQ. Trimming took 8 bases from V and 2 from J, leaving 16 bases between them. The CDR3 loop reads CASGLSRGPGNTIYF. CDR3 in DNA: TGTGCCAGCGGACTGAGTCGAGGACCTGGAAACACCATATATTTT.

V usage is TRBV6-5 and J usage is TRBJ1-2, with D perhaps TRBD1 (5 bases). Germline CDR1 reads MNHEY; CDR2 reads SVGAGI. CDR3 length: 13 amino acids. The germline V and J ends were trimmed by 5 bases and 0 bases, with 7 bases remaining between them. The CDR3 here is CASSQGSNYGYTF. Written as DNA, the CDR3 is TGTGCCAGCAGTCAGGGTTCTAACTATGGCTACACCTTC.

V is TRBV5-1 and J is TRBJ1-6, with 10 nucleotides matching TRBD1. Germline V CDR1 and CDR2: SGHRS, YFSETQ. The CDR3 length is 14 residues. J was trimmed by 10 bases and V by 5 bases; bases with no gene match: 6. The CDR3 DNA is TGCGCCAGCAGAGGACAGGGACAGGGGTCACCCCTCCACTTT. This translates into CASRGQGQGSPLHF.

The V gene is TRBV5-1, the J gene TRBJ1-1; D call uncertain. The CDR3 consists of 11 residues. Germline assignment: CDR1 SGHRS and CDR2 YFSETQ. V was shortened by 0 bases and J by 11 bases, with 8 bases between the two germline ends. CDR3: CASSLAGLAFF. The CDR3 DNA reads as TGCGCCAGCAGCTTGGCTGGGCTCGCTTTCTTT.

This chain links TRBV4-1 with TRBJ1-5; TRBD1 matches 7 bases. From germline, CDR1 is MGHRA and CDR2 YSYEKL. V gave up 3 bases and J gave up 6 bases; unmatched junction bases: 11. This CDR3 has 16 residues. CDR3 loop: CASSHETGVKGQPQHF. For the CDR3, the DNA is TGCGCCAGCAGCCATGAAACAGGGGTTAAGGGTCAGCCCCAGCATTTT.

This rearrangement joins TRBV13 to TRBJ2-7, with D possibly matching TRBD1 (6 bases). V shed 5 bases and J shed 3 bases, with 11 bases lying between them. This CDR3 has 13 amino acids. Germline V lookup: CDR1 PRHDT, CDR2 FYEKMQ (reference sequence). CDR3 nucleotide sequence: TGTGCCAGCAGCCCCCAGGACAGCTACGAGCAGTACTTC. This sequence encodes CASSPQDSYEQYF.

The V and J genes are TRBV19 and TRBJ1-6; no clear D. From germline, CDR1 is LNHDA and CDR2 SQIVND (reference sequence). V was trimmed by 3 bases and J by 5 bases, leaving 17 bases between them. The CDR3 covers 17 residues. Here the CDR3 reads CASSMLAPTGNNSPLHF. CDR3 DNA sequence: TGTGCCAGTAGTATGTTAGCCCCGACGGGGAATAATTCACCCCTCCACTTT.

This chain uses TRBV25-1 with TRBJ1-6; TRBD1 matches at 7 bases. This CDR3 has 14 amino acids. Trimming removed 3 bases from V and 9 bases from J; junction bases left unmatched: 5. Germline values: CDR1 MGHDK, CDR2 SYGVNS. The DNA for the CDR3 is TGTGCCAGCAGTGATGTAGACAGGGCTTCACCCCTCCACTTT. Protein product: CASSDVDRASPLHF.